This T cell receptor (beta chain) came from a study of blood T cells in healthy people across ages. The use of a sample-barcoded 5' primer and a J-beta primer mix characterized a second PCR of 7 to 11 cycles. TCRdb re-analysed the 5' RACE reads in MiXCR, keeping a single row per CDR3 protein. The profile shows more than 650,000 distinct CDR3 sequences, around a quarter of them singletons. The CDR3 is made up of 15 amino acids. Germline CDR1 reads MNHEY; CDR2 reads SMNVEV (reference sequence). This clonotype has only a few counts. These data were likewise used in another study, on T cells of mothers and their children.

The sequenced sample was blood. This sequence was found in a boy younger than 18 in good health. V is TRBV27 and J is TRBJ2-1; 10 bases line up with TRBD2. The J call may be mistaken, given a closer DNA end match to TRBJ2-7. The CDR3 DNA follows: TGTGCCAGCAAACTTTCTAGCGGGGGTACCTACGAGCAGTACTTC. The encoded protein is CASKLSSGGTYEQYF.